This T cell receptor (beta chain) was obtained from a study of T cell clonotyping in hematopoietic cell transplantation. Study context: Pretransplant recipient samples were taken after cytoreduction.

The CDR3 consists of 15 residues. The germline CDR1 and CDR2 sequences are MDHEN and SYDVKM. V dropped 3 bases and J dropped 2 bases, with 10 bases sitting between them. The data were produced by immunoSEQ multiplex PCR, yet TCRdb's version contains in-frame clones alone and is incomplete. Of tens of thousands of clones in the sample, under 95% were seen once. The time point here: recipient sample about 28 days before transplant, after cytoreduction. With respect to this clone: The target antigen is unknown.

Study-wide findings and caveats: At the given depth, recipient repertoires were over 95% de novo clonotypes.

The origin of this receptor is a man aged 45-65 years with acute myeloid leukemia. Some clones in this sample may be carry-over from other donors' samples. The chain uses TRBV28 and TRBJ1-4; no definite D call. Sequencing used peripheral blood mononuclear cells, obtained before stem cell transplant. This chain's CDR3 is CASSFTSSTNEKLFF. The CDR3 DNA is TGTGCCAGCAGTTTTACAAGTAGTACTAATGAAAAACTGTTTTTT.